This TCR beta chain appears in the sequencing data of a study of cytomegalovirus exposure and HLA in healthy donors. V lost 3 bases and J lost 2; bases outside the gene matches: 7. The germline CDR1 and CDR2 sequences are SGHTA and FQGNSA. The CDR3 extends over 15 amino acids. It was with 60 Vbeta and 13 Jbeta primers that the PCR ran. Sequencing was performed with immunoSEQ multiplex PCR; in TCRdb, only in-frame clones are kept and a portion is missing. The sample shows approximately 130,000 clones, about 78% of them seen only once. The rearrangement uses TRBV7-2 and TRBJ2-7; TRBD1 matches at 7 bases. The source is a human donor in good health. The sequenced sample consisted of PBMCs. In DNA, the CDR3 is TGTGCCAGCAGCTTCGAAACAGGGGCCGCCTACGAGCAGTACTTC. Translated, it gives CASSFETGAAYEQYF.